This TCR beta chain was sequenced during a study of cytomegalovirus exposure and HLA in healthy donors. CDR1 and CDR2 (germline): SGHRS, YFSETQ. The V gene lost 4 bases and the J gene lost 4 bases, with 14 bases spanning the gap. The CDR3 spans 14 residues. The repertoire was sequenced with immunoSEQ multiplex PCR; TCRdb's copy has only in-frame clones and lacks some. The sample holds about 200,000 clones, roughly 82% seen once. The sequencing input was PBMCs. The rearrangement joins TRBV5-1 to TRBJ1-1; D is uncertain. This receptor was taken from a woman aged 25 to 45 in good health and CMV-seropositive. The DNA for the CDR3 is TGCGCCAGCAGCCCCCTTGAGGATCGCACTGAAGCTTTCTTT. This gives the protein CASSPLEDRTEAFF.